One sample yielded the 23 T cell receptor beta chains listed below, sequenced in a study of T cell responses to AZD1222 COVID-19 vaccine. Repertoires were generated with immunoSEQ multiplex PCR, while TCRdb's copy carries only in-frame clones and drops some. The sample shows about 160,000 clones, approximately 87% of them seen only once. This specimen consisted of peripheral blood, obtained 28 days after the second AZD1222 dose. The receptors originated from an adult who received the AZD1222 COVID-19 vaccine.

The CDR3 region has the DNA TGTGCCAGCAGTTACGAGTCCAATCAGCCCCAGCATTTT. Its translation: CASSYESNQPQHF. V is TRBV6-5 and J is TRBJ1-5; no clear D. Germline-derived CDR1 and CDR2 are MNHEY and SVGAGI. The CDR3 spans 13 residues. V was trimmed by 2 bases and J by 3 bases, leaving 5 bases between them.

This chain uses TRBV4-3 with TRBJ2-7; either TRBD1 or TRBD2 may fit D (7 bases each). V dropped 4 bases and J dropped 0 bases, with 16 bases sitting between them. This CDR3 contains 16 residues. Germline CDR1 is LGHNA and CDR2 is YSLEER. The CDR3 loop is CASSPFAGDSSYEQYF. CDR3 sequence (DNA): TGCGCCAGCAGCCCCTTCGCGGGGGACAGCTCCTACGAGCAGTACTTC.

The V gene is TRBV6-6, the J gene TRBJ2-7; D not resolved. Trimming took off 2 bases at V and 3 bases at J, with 8 bases between the two ends. The CDR3 is made up of 13 amino acids. Germline values: CDR1 MNHNY, CDR2 SVGAGI (reference sequence). The CDR3 sequence is CASSYEVHYEQYF. CDR3 coding DNA: TGTGCCAGCAGTTACGAAGTTCACTACGAGCAGTACTTC.

The rearrangement links TRBV4-1 to TRBJ2-5; a weak D match, TRBD1 (5 bases). V lost 0 bases to trimming and J lost 1 base, with 12 bases between them. There are 16 residues in the CDR3. CDR1 MGHRA and CDR2 YSYEKL come from the germline V gene. CDR3 sequence reads: CASSQDGRDSQETQYF. The CDR3 DNA is TGCGCCAGCAGCCAAGATGGCAGGGATTCCCAAGAGACCCAGTACTTC.

The chain is built from TRBV7-3 and TRBJ2-2; 7 bases agree with TRBD2. Germline-derived CDR1 and CDR2 are SGHTA and FQGTGA. V lost 0 bases, J lost 6 bases, and 10 bases stayed unmatched. The length of the CDR3 is 17 residues. CDR3: CASSLTAQAGRAGELFF. DNA for the CDR3: TGTGCCAGCAGCTTAACCGCCCAGGCGGGGAGGGCCGGGGAGCTGTTTTTT.

Only a few counts were recorded for this clone. The V gene is TRBV4-3, the J gene TRBJ1-4; perhaps TRBD1 as D (5 bases). V lost 0 bases to trimming and J lost 0 bases, with 17 bases between them. In germline, CDR1 is LGHNA, CDR2 YSLEER. The length of the CDR3 is 19 residues. The CDR3 nucleotides read TGCGCCAGCAGCCAAGATGGGGGGGATTATCCTGCAACTAATGAAAAACTGTTTTTT. Translation gives CASSQDGGDYPATNEKLFF.

The chain is built from TRBV6-5 and TRBJ1-2; TRBD1 matches at 8 bases. CDR3 size: 13 residues. V gave up 6 bases and J gave up 9 bases; unmatched junction bases: 9. The germline V gene has CDR1 MNHEY and CDR2 SVGAGI. The CDR3 coding sequence is TGTGCCAGCAGCTCTTGGCAGGGGGCTAGCTACACCTTC. It specifies CASSSWQGASYTF.

The rearrangement joins TRBV3-1 (or the pseudogene TRBV3-2) to TRBJ2-2; 7 bases map to TRBD2. Germline lookup yields CDR1 LGHDT and CDR2 YNNKEL (reference sequence). The junction had 4 bases not matched to a gene; V was cut back by 4 bases and J by 5 bases. This CDR3 region has 14 residues. CDR3 nucleotides: TGTGCCAGCAGCCTACCCGGGGGGACCGGGGAGCTGTTTTTT. It is translated as CASSLPGGTGELFF.

The V and J genes are TRBV30 and TRBJ1-6, with D maybe TRBD1 (5 bases). The CDR3 contains 14 residues. V lost 2 bases and J 8 bases, leaving 13 bases between the germline ends. Germline V gene data show CDR1 as GTSNPN and CDR2 as SVGIG (reference sequence). CDR3 amino acids: CAWSTGAGDSPLHF. Written as DNA, the CDR3 is TGTGCCTGGAGTACTGGGGCAGGCGATTCACCCCTCCACTTT.

This rearrangement joins TRBV10-3 to TRBJ1-2; D is unclear. Between the trimmed V and J ends, which lost 0 bases and 1 base, there was a span of 6 bases. The CDR3 sequence is 14 residues long. Germline lookup yields CDR1 ENHRY and CDR2 SYGVKD. Here the CDR3 reads CAISESADNYGYTF. The CDR3, as DNA: TGTGCCATCAGTGAGTCCGCAGATAACTATGGCTACACCTTC.

J is TRBJ2-1 and V is TRBV19; D possibly corresponds to TRBD1 (6 bases). The germline V gene encodes CDR1 LNHDA and CDR2 SQIVND (reference sequence). CDR3 length: 13 amino acids. Trimming took off 3 bases at V and 15 bases at J, with 18 bases between the two ends. CDR3 loop: CASSILVHRDLFF. In nucleotides, the CDR3 is TGTGCCAGTAGTATCCTAGTACACAGGGATCTGTTCTTC.

This chain links TRBV10-1 with TRBJ2-1; the D call may be TRBD1 or TRBD2 (6 bases each). This CDR3 contains 14 residues. The V gene's germline CDR1 is WNHNN and CDR2 SYGVQD (reference sequence). The germline V and J ends were trimmed by 4 bases and 2 bases, with 9 bases remaining between them. CDR3 DNA sequence: TGCGCCAGCAGTGGGGGGGCCCCCTACAATGAGCAGTTCTTC. It is translated as CASSGGAPYNEQFF.

The chain couples TRBV2 to TRBJ1-5; D is uncertain. The CDR3 runs to 14 residues. V shed 7 bases and J shed 3 bases, with 13 bases lying between them. Germline assignment: CDR1 SNHLY and CDR2 FYNNEI. The CDR3 nucleotides read TGTGCCAGCAACCGCGAGAGGGTCAATCAGCCCCAGCATTTT. It encodes CASNRERVNQPQHF.

This chain joins TRBV2 and TRBJ1-1; D is undetermined. Germline V gene sequence: CDR1 SNHLY, CDR2 FYNNEI. The length of the CDR3 is 14 residues. With 3 bases removed from V and 3 bases from J, the gap between germline ends came to 11 bases. CDR3 region: CASSDEDGYTEAFF. The CDR3 DNA reads as TGTGCCAGCAGTGACGAAGATGGATACACTGAAGCTTTCTTT. Full variable domain (outside the CDR3, taken from reference TRBV2 and TRBJ1-1): EPEVTQTPSHQVTQMGQEVILRCVPISNHLYFYWYRQILGQKVEFLVSFYNNEISEKSEIFDDQFSVERPDGSNFTLKIRSTKLEDSAMYFCASSDEDGYTEAFFGQGTRLTVV.

On this clone: Other DNA sequences in this sample translate to the same CDR3. The CDR3 protein is CSVTGETQYF. Written as DNA, the CDR3 is TGCAGCGTCACAGGGGAGACCCAGTACTTC. J is TRBJ2-5 and V is TRBV29-1, with D tentatively TRBD1 (6 bases). This CDR3 is 10 amino acids long. V dropped 6 bases and J dropped 5 bases, with 7 bases sitting between them. Germline V gene data show CDR1 as SQVTM and CDR2 as ANQGSEA.

The CDR3 protein is CASSFQHRNQPQHF. The CDR3 DNA reads TGTGCCAGTAGTTTTCAGCATCGCAATCAGCCCCAGCATTTT. The chain employs TRBV19 and TRBJ1-5, with D uncertain. Germline CDR1 and CDR2: LNHDA and SQIVND (reference sequence). The CDR3 loop spans 14 amino acids. V gave up 5 bases and J gave up 2 bases, with 10 bases separating them.

This clone was seen just once. The J gene is TRBJ2-1, the V gene TRBV30, with D tentatively TRBD1 (6 bases). The V end lost 3 bases, the J end lost 8 bases, and 20 bases lay between the germline ends. This CDR3 comprises 15 residues. CDR1 is GTSNPN and CDR2 is SVGIG in the germline V gene (reference sequence). The CDR3 sequence is CAWREQGKARYEQFF. The CDR3 bases are TGTGCCTGGAGGGAACAGGGAAAGGCCCGATATGAGCAGTTCTTC.

This chain joins TRBV19 and TRBJ2-7; 10 bases map to TRBD1. The CDR3 consists of 15 residues. After removal of 5 bases from V and 0 bases from J, the junction contained 4 bases not matched to a gene. Germline CDR1 is LNHDA and CDR2 is SQIVND (reference sequence). The CDR3 region is CASSPGTGASYEQYF. The DNA of the CDR3 is TGTGCCAGTAGTCCGGGGACAGGGGCCTCCTACGAGCAGTACTTC. Full variable domain (remainder filled in from reference TRBV19 and TRBJ2-7): DGGITQSPKYLFRKEGQNVTLSCEQNLNHDAMYWYRQDPGQGLRLIYYSQIVNDFQKGDIAEGYSVSREKKESFPLTVTSAQKNPTAFYLCASSPGTGASYEQYFGPGTRLTVT.

V and J are TRBV19 and TRBJ1-6, with unresolved D. Germline-derived CDR1 and CDR2 are LNHDA and SQIVND (reference sequence). The length of the CDR3 is 14 residues. Trimming removed 4 bases from V and 7 bases from J, with 11 bases in between. The CDR3 reads CASSTRGLNSPLHF. In nucleotides, the CDR3 is TGTGCCAGTAGTACCCGAGGGCTAAATTCACCCCTCCACTTT. Full variable domain (remainder filled in from reference TRBV19 and TRBJ1-6): DGGITQSPKYLFRKEGQNVTLSCEQNLNHDAMYWYRQDPGQGLRLIYYSQIVNDFQKGDIAEGYSVSREKKESFPLTVTSAQKNPTAFYLCASSTRGLNSPLHFGNGTRLTVT.

The sample holds one count of this clone. The gene calls are TRBV9 and TRBJ1-4, with TRBD1 as a possible D gene (5 bases). Germline V lookup: CDR1 SGDLS, CDR2 YYNGEE. V was clipped by 0 bases and J by 7 bases, with 10 bases between them. This CDR3 has 14 residues. DNA of the CDR3: TGTGCCAGCAGCGTAGGAGCAGGGCCTGAAAAACTGTTTTTT. Protein product: CASSVGAGPEKLFF.

The chain uses TRBV19 and TRBJ1-5; D possibly corresponds to TRBD1 (6 bases). CDR1 is LNHDA and CDR2 is SQIVND in the germline V gene (reference sequence). The CDR3 sequence is 16 residues long. Trimming took 5 bases from V and 0 from J, leaving 14 bases between them. Here the CDR3 DNA reads TGTGCCAGTAGTCCGGAACAGGGATATAGCAATCAGCCCCAGCATTTT. As protein: CASSPEQGYSNQPQHF.

The chain joins TRBV7-2 to TRBJ2-1, with 8 nucleotides matching TRBD2. The CDR3 runs to 15 residues. Per the germline V gene, CDR1 is SGHTA and CDR2 is FQGNSA. The V segment lost 0 bases and the J segment 5 bases; nucleotides outside the gene matches: 3. The CDR3 sequence: CASSLASSGHNEQFF. CDR3 DNA sequence: TGTGCCAGCAGCTTAGCGTCTAGCGGGCACAATGAGCAGTTCTTC.

In regard to this clone: Other DNA variants within this sample encode the same CDR3. The rearrangement uses TRBV6-5 and TRBJ1-2, with 7 bases fitting TRBD1. The ends lost 5 bases at V and 2 bases at J; junction bases unmatched: 2. In germline, CDR1 is MNHEY, CDR2 SVGAGI. The CDR3 totals 13 residues. In DNA form, the CDR3 reads TGTGCCAGCAGTCGGGACAGCAACTATGGCTACACCTTC. Protein: CASSRDSNYGYTF.